The T cell receptor beta chain under discussion was sequenced for a study of T cell responses to AZD1222 COVID-19 vaccine. Whole-study findings and limits: Among AZD1222 vaccinees, only six were seropositive at baseline. All repertoire sampling was performed exclusively after the peak T cell response.

TCRdb's table, derived via immunoSEQ multiplex PCR, lists solely in-frame clones and lacks some. Counted here are over 150,000 clones, about 91% occurring once; the ten biggest clones make up around 4.6%. Trimming took off 1 base at V and 0 bases at J, with 8 bases between the two ends. The CDR3 contains 15 residues. The germline V gene has CDR1 SGHVS and CDR2 FQNEAQ. Remarks on this clone: Its antigen is not known.

The sample was peripheral blood, taken on day 0 of MenACWY control vaccination. V usage is TRBV7-8 and J usage is TRBJ2-3; D not certain. The clonotype comes from an adult in good health. The CDR3: CASSLGLISTDTQYF. As DNA, the CDR3 is TGTGCCAGCAGCTTAGGTTTAATAAGCACAGATACGCAGTATTTT.